These 30 T cell receptor beta chains share one sample of origin, sequenced in a study of shared clonotypes between healthy human individuals. Sequencing was performed with immunoSEQ multiplex PCR; in TCRdb, only in-frame clones are kept and a portion is missing. The repertoire holds 2.3 million or so clones, 85% to 95% seen once, with 0.39% in the top ten. The specimen was naive CD4+ T cells from PBMCs. Subset specified: CD45RA+ positively selected. Receptor source: a man aged 18 to 30 in good health. Some clones in this sample may be carry-over from other donors' samples.

The V call is TRBV19, the J call TRBJ2-1, with 10 bases that match TRBD2. The CDR3 is 18 amino acids. The J segment lost 3 bases and the V segment lost 1 base, leaving 9 bases of the junction unmatched. The germline gives CDR1 LNHDA, CDR2 SQIVND (reference sequence). For the CDR3, the DNA is TGTGCCAGTAGTATAGTTCCCGGAGCGGGAGGGTACTACAATGAGCAGTTCTTC. This codes for CASSIVPGAGGYYNEQFF.

J is TRBJ1-1 and V is TRBV2; D gene ambiguous. The CDR3 has 13 residues. Germline-derived CDR1 and CDR2 are SNHLY and FYNNEI. Deletions cut 10 bases from V and 0 bases from J, with 12 bases between. The DNA for the CDR3 is TGTGCCACCCACGTCTTCCTGAACACTGAAGCTTTCTTT. This encodes CATHVFLNTEAFF. Using reference TRBV2 and TRBJ1-1 for the parts outside the CDR3, the full variable domain is EPEVTQTPSHQVTQMGQEVILRCVPISNHLYFYWYRQILGQKVEFLVSFYNNEISEKSEIFDDQFSVERPDGSNFTLKIRSTKLEDSAMYFCATHVFLNTEAFFGQGTRLTVV.

The CDR3 DNA sequence: TGCGCCAGCAGCGAAGGACAGGGACCGGGTGGCTACACCTTC. Residues: CASSEGQGPGGYTF. The chain carries TRBV5-1 and TRBJ1-2, with 8 nucleotides matching TRBD1. The CDR3 length is 14 residues. V shed 4 bases, J shed 7 bases, and the junction held 9 bases outside the gene matches. Germline values: CDR1 SGHRS, CDR2 YFSETQ.

The rearrangement uses TRBV29-1 and TRBJ1-2; D is possibly TRBD1 (5 bases). Germline V gene lookup returns CDR1 SQVTM and CDR2 ANQGSEA. The CDR3 has 11 amino acids. Trimming shortened V by 7 bases and J by 5 bases, and 11 bases separated the two germline ends. The CDR3 is CSGGEVYGYTF. CDR3 in DNA: TGCAGCGGGGGCGAGGTATATGGCTACACCTTC.

The chain couples TRBV9 to TRBJ2-2; a possible D gene is TRBD1 (6 bases). V gave up 2 bases and J gave up 11 bases, with 13 bases separating them. CDR1 and CDR2 (germline): SGDLS, YYNGEE. The CDR3 contains 13 residues. CDR3 sequence: CASSVLQGRELFF. The CDR3 DNA reads as TGTGCCAGCAGCGTCCTACAGGGAAGAGAGCTGTTTTTT. Full variable domain (remainder filled in from reference TRBV9 and TRBJ2-2): DSGVTQTPKHLITATGQRVTLRCSPRSGDLSVYWYQQSLDQGLQFLIQYYNGEERAKGNILERFSAQQFPDLHSELNLSSLELGDSALYFCASSVLQGRELFFGEGSRLTVL.

The V and J genes are TRBV5-4 and TRBJ2-1, with 8 bases fitting TRBD2. This CDR3 region has 14 residues. The J segment lost 10 bases and the V segment lost 0 bases, leaving 6 bases of the junction unmatched. Germline CDR1 SGHNT, CDR2 YYREEE (reference sequence). The CDR3 DNA is TGTGCCAGCAGCTTGGAACTAGCGGATGTAGAGCAGTTCTTC. This encodes CASSLELADVEQFF. Full variable domain (rest looked up from reference TRBV5-4 and TRBJ2-1): ETGVTQSPTHLIKTRGQQVTLRCSSQSGHNTVSWYQQALGQGPQFIFQYYREEENGRGNFPPRFSGLQFPNYSSELNVNALELDDSALYLCASSLELADVEQFFGPGTRLTVL.

This rearrangement joins TRBV6-1 to TRBJ1-5; D remains unclear. This CDR3 comprises 13 residues. The germline V gene encodes CDR1 MNHNS and CDR2 SASEGT. Trimming took 5 bases from V and 0 from J, leaving 5 bases between them. The CDR3 spells CASSPSSNQPQHF. The CDR3 DNA reads as TGTGCCAGCAGTCCATCTAGCAATCAGCCCCAGCATTTT.

The CDR3 DNA is TGTGCCAGCAGTTACGTCGTAGACAGCCCCTATGGCTACACCTTC. As protein: CASSYVVDSPYGYTF. V is TRBV6-5 and J is TRBJ1-2; tentatively, D is TRBD1 (5 bases). Germline values: CDR1 MNHEY, CDR2 SVGAGI. With 2 bases removed from V and 4 bases from J, the gap between germline ends came to 14 bases. The length of the CDR3 is 15 residues.

The V call is TRBV6-1, the J call TRBJ2-1; TRBD2 aligns across 9 bases. CDR1 is MNHNS and CDR2 is SASEGT in the germline V gene. V lost 6 bases to trimming and J lost 4 bases; unmatched junction nucleotides: 7. This CDR3 spans 15 amino acids. In nucleotides, the CDR3 is TGTGCCAGCAGGGTTGGACTAGCGAGGTACAATGAGCAGTTCTTC. It translates to CASRVGLARYNEQFF.

The rearrangement uses TRBV6-1 and TRBJ1-1, with TRBD1 matching over 9 bases. Germline V CDR1 and CDR2: MNHNS, SASEGT. The CDR3 consists of 19 residues. Losses at the gene ends were 4 bases for V and 1 base for J; bases not matched to a gene: 16. CDR3 sequence (DNA): TGTGCCAGCAGTGGAGGAACCGGGACAGGGTCGTTGTGGAACACTGAAGCTTTCTTT. Its translation: CASSGGTGTGSLWNTEAFF.

The genes are TRBV6-1 and TRBJ2-7; D gene uncertain. The V end lost 2 bases, the J end lost 2 bases, and 7 bases lay between the germline ends. Germline V gene lookup returns CDR1 MNHNS and CDR2 SASEGT. The CDR3 is 13 amino acids. The DNA of the CDR3 is TGTGCCAGCAGTGAAACAGCCCCCTACGAGCAGTACTTC. It yields the protein CASSETAPYEQYF.

J is TRBJ1-1 and V is TRBV7-2; the D gene is possibly TRBD1 (6 bases). Deletions cut 3 bases from V and 2 bases from J, with 10 bases between. The CDR3 is made up of 14 amino acids. CDR1 is SGHTA, CDR2 FQGNSA, per germline. CDR3 sequence: CASSFGQINTEAFF. CDR3 DNA sequence: TGTGCCAGCAGCTTCGGACAGATTAACACTGAAGCTTTCTTT.

V usage is TRBV28 and J usage is TRBJ2-5, with D possibly being TRBD1 or TRBD2 (5 bases each). The CDR3 extends over 13 amino acids. Germline V lookup: CDR1 MDHEN, CDR2 SYDVKM. The V end lost 4 bases, the J end lost 7 bases, and 13 bases lay between the germline ends. Written as DNA, the CDR3 is TGTGCCAGCAGTTCCGGGGCCCCGTGGACCCAGTACTTC. Amino acid sequence: CASSSGAPWTQYF.

The chain is built from TRBV5-4 and TRBJ2-7; 8 bases fit TRBD2. This CDR3 contains 13 residues. Germline V gene sequence: CDR1 SGHNT, CDR2 YYREEE (reference sequence). The V segment lost 4 bases and the J segment 6 bases; nucleotides outside the gene matches: 6. CDR3 coding DNA: TGTGCCAGCAGCCCAACGGCGGGAGGCGAGCAGTACTTC. Translation gives CASSPTAGGEQYF.

The chain joins TRBV28 to TRBJ1-3; D unclear. Germline CDR1 reads MDHEN; CDR2 reads SYDVKM. Trimming removed 3 bases from V and 0 bases from J, with 12 bases in between. This CDR3 has 16 amino acids. The CDR3 DNA follows: TGTGCCAGCAGTTTGAACAGCGCCGGCTCTGGAAACACCATATATTTT. Encoded protein: CASSLNSAGSGNTIYF. The full variable domain, in which reference TRBV28 and TRBJ1-3 provide the parts outside the CDR3, is DVKVTQSSRYLVKRTGEKVFLECVQDMDHENMFWYRQDPGLGLRLIYFSYDVKMKEKGDIPEGYSVSREKKERFSLILESASTNQTSMYLCASSLNSAGSGNTIYFGEGSWLTVV.

On this clone: The same CDR3 also results from other DNA sequences found in this sample. The chain combines TRBV6-6 with TRBJ2-3; 7 bases align to TRBD2. The CDR3 runs to 16 residues. Trimming at V came to 2 bases and at J to 0 bases, leaving 5 bases not matched to a gene. Germline V CDR1 and CDR2: MNHNY, SVGAGI (reference sequence). This chain's CDR3 is CASSYRGRDSTDTQYF. The DNA of the CDR3 is TGTGCCAGCAGTTACCGGGGGAGGGATAGCACAGATACGCAGTATTTT.

As concerns this clone: This sample includes further DNA sequences coding for the same CDR3. The CDR3 region is CASSVSGNQPQHF. DNA for the CDR3: TGTGCCAGCAGCGTATCGGGAAATCAGCCCCAGCATTTT. The rearrangement uses TRBV9 and TRBJ1-5; D gene unclear. Germline V gene sequence: CDR1 SGDLS, CDR2 YYNGEE. The CDR3 runs 13 residues. Trimming took 1 base from V and 4 from J, leaving 6 bases between them. The whole variable domain, filled in from reference TRBV9 and TRBJ1-5, reads DSGVTQTPKHLITATGQRVTLRCSPRSGDLSVYWYQQSLDQGLQFLIQYYNGEERAKGNILERFSAQQFPDLHSELNLSSLELGDSALYFCASSVSGNQPQHFGDGTRLSIL.

V usage is TRBV19 and J usage is TRBJ1-5, with D tentatively TRBD1 (6 bases). Germline V gives CDR1 LNHDA, CDR2 SQIVND (reference sequence). This CDR3 is built from 15 residues. V was pared by 0 bases and J by 6 bases, with 12 bases between. This CDR3 reads CASSIEGAEGQPQHF. For the CDR3, the DNA is TGTGCCAGTAGTATAGAGGGGGCGGAGGGTCAGCCCCAGCATTTT.

Here the CDR3 reads CASSQDRGRVPYEQYF. The CDR3 DNA is TGTGCCAGCAGCCAAGATCGGGGCAGGGTGCCGTACGAGCAGTACTTC. The V call is TRBV14, the J call TRBJ2-7; the D call may be TRBD1 or TRBD2 (5 bases each). V dropped 0 bases and J dropped 4 bases, with 16 bases sitting between them. This CDR3 region has 16 residues. Germline V gives CDR1 SGHDN, CDR2 FVKESK.

V and J are TRBV4-2 and TRBJ2-7; 10 bases are shared with TRBD1. Looked up from germline, CDR1 is LGHNA and CDR2 is YNFKEQ. CDR3 length: 14 amino acids. V lost 4 bases to trimming and J lost 5 bases; unmatched junction nucleotides: 5. CDR3 bases: TGTGCCAGCAGCCGGACAGGGGGGTCGGACGAGCAGTACTTC. Amino acids: CASSRTGGSDEQYF.

J is TRBJ2-7 and V is TRBV29-1; 7 bases align to TRBD1. The CDR3 has 13 amino acids. CDR1 is SQVTM and CDR2 is ANQGSEA in the germline V gene. The J segment lost 4 bases and the V segment lost 5 bases, leaving 8 bases of the junction unmatched. The CDR3 loop reads CSVPGQERYEQYF. In DNA form, the CDR3 reads TGCAGCGTTCCTGGACAGGAAAGATACGAGCAGTACTTC.

This clone was found once. The rearrangement uses TRBV5-4 and TRBJ2-5; 7 nucleotides agree with TRBD2. There are 14 residues in the CDR3. V lost 5 bases, J lost 1 base, and 5 bases stayed unmatched. CDR1 and CDR2 from the germline V gene are SGHNT and YYREEE (reference sequence). As DNA, the CDR3 is TGTGCCAGCAGTCGAGGGAGGGGCCAAGAGACCCAGTACTTC. Amino acids: CASSRGRGQETQYF.

J is TRBJ2-7 and V is TRBV5-1; 8 bases align to TRBD2. Germline V gene data show CDR1 as SGHRS and CDR2 as YFSETQ. V trimming: 4 bases; J trimming: 3 bases; junction bases outside the gene matches: 3. CDR3 length: 13 amino acids. The chain's CDR3 is CASSTSGNYEQYF. Written as DNA, the CDR3 is TGCGCCAGCAGCACTAGCGGAAACTACGAGCAGTACTTC.

This CDR3 reads CASRAIGTGEETQYF. The CDR3 DNA is TGCGCCAGCAGGGCGATAGGGACAGGGGAAGAGACCCAGTACTTC. This chain links TRBV5-1 with TRBJ2-5; 10 positions match TRBD1. The V gene end was trimmed by 5 bases and the J gene end by 3 bases; junction bases not matched to a gene: 7. Germline V lookup: CDR1 SGHRS, CDR2 YFSETQ. CDR3 length: 15 residues. The full variable domain, in which reference TRBV5-1 and TRBJ2-5 provide the parts outside the CDR3, is KAGVTQTPRYLIKTRGQQVTLSCSPISGHRSVSWYQQTPGQGLQFLFEYFSETQRNKGNFPGRFSGRQFSNSRSEMNVSTLELGDSALYLCASRAIGTGEETQYFGPGTRLLVL.

The chain links TRBV10-2 to TRBJ2-7; D not resolved. Looked up from germline, CDR1 is WSHSY and CDR2 is SAAADI. V was cut by 0 bases and J by 5 bases, with 23 bases left in between. The CDR3 is made up of 18 amino acids. The CDR3 protein is CASSESGGGRQSRNEQYF. DNA of the CDR3: TGCGCCAGCAGTGAGTCGGGTGGTGGCCGGCAGTCTAGGAACGAGCAGTACTTC.

The gene calls are TRBV28 and TRBJ2-7, with 7 positions matching TRBD2. The CDR3 is 16 residues long. Germline V gene data show CDR1 as MDHEN and CDR2 as SYDVKM. The J segment lost 2 bases and the V segment lost 3 bases, leaving 10 bases of the junction unmatched. CDR3 in amino acids: CASSLSPGRSPYEQYF. In nucleotides, the CDR3 is TGTGCCAGCAGTTTGTCCCCCGGGAGGTCCCCCTACGAGCAGTACTTC.

In this sample, this clone turned up once. This rearrangement joins TRBV30 to TRBJ2-2, with D uncertain. Germline loops: CDR1 GTSNPN, CDR2 SVGIG (reference sequence). CDR3 length: 10 amino acids. Deletions cut 5 bases from V and 5 bases from J, with 3 bases between. CDR3 DNA sequence: TGTGCCTGGGGGACCGGGGAGCTGTTTTTT. Protein: CAWGTGELFF. Filled out from reference TRBV30 and TRBJ2-2, the complete variable domain reads SQTIHQWPATLVQPVGSPLSLECTVEGTSNPNLYWYRQAAGRGLQLLFYSVGIGQISSEVPQNLSASRPQDRQFILSSKKLLLSDSGFYLCAWGTGELFFGEGSRLTVL.

As concerns this clone: The sample contains more than one DNA sequence encoding this CDR3. V and J are TRBV6-6 and TRBJ1-1; D uncertain. Germline V gene sequence: CDR1 MNHNY, CDR2 SVGAGI (reference sequence). The CDR3 runs 12 residues. Trimming shortened V by 6 bases and J by 1 base, and 6 bases separated the two germline ends. CDR3 sequence reads: CASSDPNTEAFF. The CDR3 DNA sequence: TGTGCCAGCAGCGACCCGAACACTGAAGCTTTCTTT.

J is TRBJ2-3 and V is TRBV30; 10 positions match TRBD2. The CDR3 has 12 amino acids. Germline CDR1 GTSNPN, CDR2 SVGIG (reference sequence). CDR3 DNA sequence: TGTGTGGGGCTAGCGGGAGCCGATACGCAGTATTTT. Protein: CVGLAGADTQYF.

J is TRBJ2-1 and V is TRBV29-1; D is possibly TRBD1 or TRBD2 (8 bases each). Trimming took 4 bases from V and 0 from J, leaving 19 bases between them. This CDR3 has 17 amino acids. Germline V gene sequence: CDR1 SQVTM, CDR2 ANQGSEA. This CDR3 is CSVVGTGSGSSYNEQFF. The DNA of the CDR3 is TGCAGCGTTGTAGGGACAGGCAGCGGGAGCTCCTACAATGAGCAGTTCTTC.